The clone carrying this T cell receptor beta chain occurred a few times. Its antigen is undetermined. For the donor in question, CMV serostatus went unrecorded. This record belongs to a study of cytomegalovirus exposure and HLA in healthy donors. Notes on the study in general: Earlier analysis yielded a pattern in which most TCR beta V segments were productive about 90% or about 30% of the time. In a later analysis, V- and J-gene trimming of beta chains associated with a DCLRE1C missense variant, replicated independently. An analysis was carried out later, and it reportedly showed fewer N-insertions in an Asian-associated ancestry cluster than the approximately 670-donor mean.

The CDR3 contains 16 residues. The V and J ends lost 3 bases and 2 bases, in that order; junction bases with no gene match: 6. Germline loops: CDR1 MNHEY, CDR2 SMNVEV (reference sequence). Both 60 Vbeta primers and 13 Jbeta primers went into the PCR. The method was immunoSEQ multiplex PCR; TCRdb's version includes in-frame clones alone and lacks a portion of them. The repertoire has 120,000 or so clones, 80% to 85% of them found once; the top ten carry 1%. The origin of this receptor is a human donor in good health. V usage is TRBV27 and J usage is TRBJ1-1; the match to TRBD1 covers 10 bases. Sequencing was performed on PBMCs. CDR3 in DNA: TGTGCCAGCAGTTTCTCCCGGACAGGGGGAAACACTGAAGCTTTCTTT. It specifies CASSFSRTGGNTEAFF.